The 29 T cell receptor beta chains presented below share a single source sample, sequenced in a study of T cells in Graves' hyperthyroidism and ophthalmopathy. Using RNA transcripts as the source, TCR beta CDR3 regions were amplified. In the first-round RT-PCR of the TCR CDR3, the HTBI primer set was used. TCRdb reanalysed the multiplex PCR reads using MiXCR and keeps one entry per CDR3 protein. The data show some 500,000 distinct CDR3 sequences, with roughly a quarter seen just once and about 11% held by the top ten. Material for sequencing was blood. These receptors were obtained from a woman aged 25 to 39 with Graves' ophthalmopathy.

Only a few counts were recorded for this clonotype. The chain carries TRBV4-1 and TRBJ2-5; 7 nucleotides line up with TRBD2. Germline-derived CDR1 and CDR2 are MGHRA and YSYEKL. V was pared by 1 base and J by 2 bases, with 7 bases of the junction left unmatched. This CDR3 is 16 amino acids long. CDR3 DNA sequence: TGCGCCAGCAGCCAAGGCGGAGGGGAGGGTCAAGAGACCCAGTACTTC. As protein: CASSQGGGEGQETQYF.

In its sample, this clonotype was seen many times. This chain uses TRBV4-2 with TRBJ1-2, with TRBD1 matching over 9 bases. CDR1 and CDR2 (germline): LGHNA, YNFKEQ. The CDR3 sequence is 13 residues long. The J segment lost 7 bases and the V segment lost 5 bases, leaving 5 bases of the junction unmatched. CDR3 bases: TGTGCCAGCAGCTTTACAGGGGGCGGTGGCTACACCTTC. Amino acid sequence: CASSFTGGGGYTF.

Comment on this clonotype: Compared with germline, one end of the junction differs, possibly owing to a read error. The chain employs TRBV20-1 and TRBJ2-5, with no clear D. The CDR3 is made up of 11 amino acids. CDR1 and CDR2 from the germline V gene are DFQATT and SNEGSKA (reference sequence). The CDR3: CSARREESQYF. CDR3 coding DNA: TGCAGTGCCCGACGAGAAGAGTCCCAGTACTTC.

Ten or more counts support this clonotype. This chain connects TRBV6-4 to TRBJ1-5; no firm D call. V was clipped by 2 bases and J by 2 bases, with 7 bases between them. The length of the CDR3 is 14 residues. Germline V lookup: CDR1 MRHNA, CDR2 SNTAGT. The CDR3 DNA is TGTGCCAGCAGTGACACCTGGGGCAATCAGCCCCAGCATTTT. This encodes CASSDTWGNQPQHF.

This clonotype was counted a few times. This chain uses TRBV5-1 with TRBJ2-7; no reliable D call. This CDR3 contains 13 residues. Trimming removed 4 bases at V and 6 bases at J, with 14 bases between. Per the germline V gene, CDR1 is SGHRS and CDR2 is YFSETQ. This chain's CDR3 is CASSPASLPEQYF. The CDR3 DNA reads TGCGCCAGCAGCCCCGCTTCCCTGCCCGAGCAGTACTTC. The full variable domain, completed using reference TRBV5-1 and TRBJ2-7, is KAGVTQTPRYLIKTRGQQVTLSCSPISGHRSVSWYQQTPGQGLQFLFEYFSETQRNKGNFPGRFSGRQFSNSRSEMNVSTLELGDSALYLCASSPASLPEQYFGPGTRLTVT.

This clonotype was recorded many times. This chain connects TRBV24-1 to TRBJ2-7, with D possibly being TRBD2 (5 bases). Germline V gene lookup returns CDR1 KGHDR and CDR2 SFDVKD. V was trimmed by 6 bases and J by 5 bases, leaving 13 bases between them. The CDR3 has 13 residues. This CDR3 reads CATSLGSGNEQYF. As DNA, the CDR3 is TGTGCCACCAGTCTGGGTTCGGGGAACGAGCAGTACTTC.

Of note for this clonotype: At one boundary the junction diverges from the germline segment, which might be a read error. The CDR3 sequence: CAGSPGRDETQYF. The CDR3 nucleotides read TGTGCCGGCAGCCCCGGGCGGGACGAGACCCAGTACTTC. The genes are TRBV7-2 and TRBJ2-5; the D gene is possibly TRBD2 (6 bases). Germline lookup yields CDR1 SGHTA and CDR2 FQGNSA. The CDR3 covers 13 residues.

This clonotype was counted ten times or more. CDR3 in amino acids: CASRGLSGETQYF. Written as DNA, the CDR3 is TGTGCCAGCAGAGGACTGTCTGGGGAGACCCAGTACTTC. The chain recombines TRBV6-1 with TRBJ2-5; D is perhaps TRBD2 (5 bases). The germline V gene has CDR1 MNHNS and CDR2 SASEGT. This CDR3 is 13 amino acids long. V was cut by 6 bases and J by 5 bases, with 13 bases left in between.

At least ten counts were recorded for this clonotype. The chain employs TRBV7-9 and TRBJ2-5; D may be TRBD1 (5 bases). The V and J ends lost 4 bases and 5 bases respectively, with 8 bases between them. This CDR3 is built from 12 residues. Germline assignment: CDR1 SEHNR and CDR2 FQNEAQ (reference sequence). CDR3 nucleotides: TGTGCCAGCAGCTCACAGGTGGAGACCCAGTACTTC. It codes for CASSSQVETQYF.

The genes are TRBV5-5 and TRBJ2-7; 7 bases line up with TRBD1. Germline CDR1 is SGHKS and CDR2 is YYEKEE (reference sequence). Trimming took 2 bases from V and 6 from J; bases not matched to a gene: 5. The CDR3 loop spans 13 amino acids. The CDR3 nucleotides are TGTGCCAGCAGCTTCACAGGGGATACCGAGCAGTACTTC. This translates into CASSFTGDTEQYF.

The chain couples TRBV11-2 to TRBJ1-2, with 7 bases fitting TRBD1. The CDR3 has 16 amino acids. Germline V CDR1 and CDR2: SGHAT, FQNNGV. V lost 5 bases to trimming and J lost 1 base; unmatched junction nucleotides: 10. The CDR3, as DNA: TGTGCCAGCAGCCAGGGGGGGACAGCAAATAACTATGGCTACACCTTC. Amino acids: CASSQGGTANNYGYTF. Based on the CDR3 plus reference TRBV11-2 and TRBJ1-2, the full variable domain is EAGVAQSPRYKIIEKRQSVAFWCNPISGHATLYWYQQILGQGPKLLIQFQNNGVVDDSQLPKDRFSAERLKGVDSTLKIQPAKLEDSAVYLCASSQGGTANNYGYTFGSGTRLTVV.

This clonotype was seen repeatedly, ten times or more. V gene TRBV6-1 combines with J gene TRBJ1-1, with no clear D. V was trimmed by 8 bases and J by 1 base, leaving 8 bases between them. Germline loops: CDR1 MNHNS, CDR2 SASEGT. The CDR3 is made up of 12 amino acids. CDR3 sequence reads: CASEYRNTEAFF. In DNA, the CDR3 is TGTGCCAGCGAATACAGGAACACTGAAGCTTTCTTT.

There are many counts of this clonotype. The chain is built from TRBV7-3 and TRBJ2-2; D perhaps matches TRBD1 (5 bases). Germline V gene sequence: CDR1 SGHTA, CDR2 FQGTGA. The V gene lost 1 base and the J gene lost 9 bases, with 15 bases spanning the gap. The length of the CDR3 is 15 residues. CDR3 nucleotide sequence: TGTGCCAGCAGCTTAATGGGGCAGGGCGTCCGGGAGCTGTTTTTT. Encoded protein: CASSLMGQGVRELFF.

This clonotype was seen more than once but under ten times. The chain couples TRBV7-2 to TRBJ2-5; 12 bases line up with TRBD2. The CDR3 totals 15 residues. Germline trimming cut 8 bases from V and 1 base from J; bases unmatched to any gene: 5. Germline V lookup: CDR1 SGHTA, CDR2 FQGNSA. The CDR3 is CASVLAGGAQETQYF. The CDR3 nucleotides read TGTGCCAGCGTTCTAGCGGGGGGGGCCCAAGAGACCCAGTACTTC.

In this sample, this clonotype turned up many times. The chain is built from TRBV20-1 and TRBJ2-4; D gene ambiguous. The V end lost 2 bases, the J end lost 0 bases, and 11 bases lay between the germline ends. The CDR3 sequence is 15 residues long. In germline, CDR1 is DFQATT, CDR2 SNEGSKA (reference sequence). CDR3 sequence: CSARNAAGAKNIQYF. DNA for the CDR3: TGCAGTGCTAGAAACGCAGCAGGAGCCAAAAACATTCAGTACTTC.

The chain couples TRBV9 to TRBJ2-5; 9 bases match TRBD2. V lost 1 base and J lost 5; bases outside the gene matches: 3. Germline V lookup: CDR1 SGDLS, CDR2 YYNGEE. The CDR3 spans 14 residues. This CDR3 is CASSVSGGIETQYF. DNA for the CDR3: TGTGCCAGCAGCGTAAGCGGGGGGATCGAGACCCAGTACTTC.

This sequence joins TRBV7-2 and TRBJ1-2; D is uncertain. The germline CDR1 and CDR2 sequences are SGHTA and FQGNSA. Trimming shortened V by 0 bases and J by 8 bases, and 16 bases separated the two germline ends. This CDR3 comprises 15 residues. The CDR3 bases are TGTGCCAGCAGCTTAGCTGTCCCCGCGGCGGTGGGCTACACCTTC. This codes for CASSLAVPAAVGYTF.

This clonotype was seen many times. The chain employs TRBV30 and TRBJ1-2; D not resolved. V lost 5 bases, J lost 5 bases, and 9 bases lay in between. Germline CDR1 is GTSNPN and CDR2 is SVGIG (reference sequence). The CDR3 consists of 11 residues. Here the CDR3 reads CAWPHPYGYTF. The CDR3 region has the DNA TGTGCCTGGCCCCACCCGTATGGCTACACCTTC.

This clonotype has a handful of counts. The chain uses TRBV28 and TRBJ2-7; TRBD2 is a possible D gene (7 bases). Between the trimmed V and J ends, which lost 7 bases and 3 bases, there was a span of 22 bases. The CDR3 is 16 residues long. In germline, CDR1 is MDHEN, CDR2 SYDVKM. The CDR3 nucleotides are TGTGCCAGCATTCCCGGAAGGGGGGGAGCCGGCTACGAGCAGTACTTC. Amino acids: CASIPGRGGAGYEQYF.

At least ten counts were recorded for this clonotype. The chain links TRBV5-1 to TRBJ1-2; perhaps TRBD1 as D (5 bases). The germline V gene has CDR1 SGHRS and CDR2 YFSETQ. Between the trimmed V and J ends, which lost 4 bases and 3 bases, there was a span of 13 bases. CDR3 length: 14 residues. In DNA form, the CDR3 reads TGCGCCAGCAGCCGGGAGGGGCAGGACTATGGCTACACCTTC. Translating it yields CASSREGQDYGYTF.

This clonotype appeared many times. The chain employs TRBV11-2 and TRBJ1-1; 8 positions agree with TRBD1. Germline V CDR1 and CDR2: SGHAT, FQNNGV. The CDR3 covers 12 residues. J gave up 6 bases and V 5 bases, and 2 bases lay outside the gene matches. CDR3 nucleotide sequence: TGTGCCAGCAGCCGGACAGGGTCTGAAGCTTTCTTT. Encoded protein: CASSRTGSEAFF.

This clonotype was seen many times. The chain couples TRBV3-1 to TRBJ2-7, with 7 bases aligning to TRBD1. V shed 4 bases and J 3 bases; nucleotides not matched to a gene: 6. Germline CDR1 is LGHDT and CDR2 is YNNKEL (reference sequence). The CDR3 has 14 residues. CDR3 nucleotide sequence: TGTGCCAGCAGCCCCCGGGGACAGAACTACGAGCAGTACTTC. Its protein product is CASSPRGQNYEQYF.

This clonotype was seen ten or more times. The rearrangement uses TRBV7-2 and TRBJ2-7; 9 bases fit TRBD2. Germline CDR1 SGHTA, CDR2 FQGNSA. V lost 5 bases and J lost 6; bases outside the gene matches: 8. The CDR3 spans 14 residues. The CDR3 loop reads CASSRRSSGAEQYF. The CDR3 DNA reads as TGTGCCAGCAGCCGCCGTTCTAGCGGGGCCGAGCAGTACTTC.

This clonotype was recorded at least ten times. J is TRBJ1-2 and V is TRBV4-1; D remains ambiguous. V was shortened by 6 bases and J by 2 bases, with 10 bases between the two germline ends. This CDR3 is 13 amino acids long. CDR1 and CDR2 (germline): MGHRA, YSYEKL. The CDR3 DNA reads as TGCGCCAGCAGTCAGGACGGAAACTATGGCTACACCTTC. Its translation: CASSQDGNYGYTF.

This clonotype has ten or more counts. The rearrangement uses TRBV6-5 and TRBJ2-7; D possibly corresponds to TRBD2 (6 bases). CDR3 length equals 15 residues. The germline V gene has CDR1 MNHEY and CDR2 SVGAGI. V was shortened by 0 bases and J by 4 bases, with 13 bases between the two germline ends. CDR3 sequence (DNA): TGTGCCAGCAGTTACTCGGTCAATAGCGGATACGAGCAGTACTTC. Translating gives CASSYSVNSGYEQYF.

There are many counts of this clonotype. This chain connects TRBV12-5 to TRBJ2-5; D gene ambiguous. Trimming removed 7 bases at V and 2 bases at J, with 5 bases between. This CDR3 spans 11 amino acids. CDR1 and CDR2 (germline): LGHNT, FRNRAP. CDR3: CASASQETQYF. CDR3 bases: TGTGCTAGTGCTTCTCAAGAGACCCAGTACTTC. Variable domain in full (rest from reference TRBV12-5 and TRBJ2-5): DARVTQTPRHKVTEMGQEVTMRCQPILGHNTVFWYRQTMMQGLELLAYFRNRAPLDDSGMPKDRFSAEMPDATLATLKIQPSEPRDSAVYFCASASQETQYFGPGTRLLVL.

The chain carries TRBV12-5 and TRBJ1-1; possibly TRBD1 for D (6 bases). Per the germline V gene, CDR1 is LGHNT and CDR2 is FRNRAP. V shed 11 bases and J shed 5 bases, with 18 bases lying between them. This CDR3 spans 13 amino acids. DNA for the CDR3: TGTGCTGCTGCTGCCGGGACATATACTGAAGCTTTCTTT. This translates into CAAAAGTYTEAFF.

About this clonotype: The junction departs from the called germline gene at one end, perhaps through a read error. CDR3 sequence reads: CASTEGQFAYEQYF. The CDR3 bases are TGTGCCAGCACTGAAGGGCAGTTCGCCTACGAGCAGTACTTC. This chain uses TRBV6-1 with TRBJ2-7; no definite D call. Germline loops: CDR1 MNHNS, CDR2 SASEGT. This CDR3 comprises 14 residues.

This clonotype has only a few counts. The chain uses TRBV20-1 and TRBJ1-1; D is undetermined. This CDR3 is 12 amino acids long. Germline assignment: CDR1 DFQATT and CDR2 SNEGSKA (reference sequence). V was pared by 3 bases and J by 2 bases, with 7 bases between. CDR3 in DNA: TGCAGTGCTAGGATCGGTAACACTGAAGCTTTCTTT. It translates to CSARIGNTEAFF.